A selection of T cell receptor beta chains follows, all from one sample in a study of cytomegalovirus exposure and HLA in healthy donors. Clones were read by immunoSEQ multiplex PCR, and TCRdb kept only the in-frame ones, dropping some. Here the sample spans some 180,000 clones, roughly four fifths being singletons. Sequences were obtained from PBMCs. These receptors all come from a man aged 25-40 years in good health and CMV-seronegative. Each CDR3 is given with its conserved first and last residue. D genes are given only for firm matches. Clone sizes are given selectively: once, few, many, or a class where the clone is expanded.

V gene: TRBV6-1
D gene: TRBD1
J gene: TRBJ1-5
clone size: .
CDR3 DNA: TGTGCCAGCGAACAGGGTAGGGGGCTCAATCAGCCCCAGCATTTT
CDR3 protein: CASEQGRGLNQPQHF

V gene: TRBV4-1
D gene: TRBD2
J gene: TRBJ2-7
clone size: .
CDR3 DNA: TGCGCCAGCAGCCAAGCCCCCTGGACTAGCGGGAGGGCCTACGAGCAGTACTTC
CDR3 protein: CASSQAPWTSGRAYEQYF

V gene: TRBV7-2
D gene: .
J gene: TRBJ2-5
clone size: .
CDR3 DNA: TGTGCCAGCAGCTTCGGGCCTGGGGACACCCAAGAGACCCAGTACTTC
CDR3 protein: CASSFGPGDTQETQYF

V gene: TRBV2
D gene: .
J gene: TRBJ1-2
clone size: few
CDR3 DNA: TGTGCCAGCAGTGAAGTGAGGGGGTATGGCTACACCTTC
CDR3 protein: CASSEVRGYGYTF

V gene: TRBV5-1
D gene: .
J gene: TRBJ1-1
clone size: .
CDR3 DNA: TGCGCCAGCAGCTTGGGGACATGGAACACTGAAGCTTTCTTT
CDR3 protein: CASSLGTWNTEAFF

V gene: TRBV29-1
D gene: TRBD2
J gene: TRBJ2-7
clone size: .
CDR3 DNA: TGCAGCGTTCGGACTAGCGGCTACGAGCAGTACTTC
CDR3 protein: CSVRTSGYEQYF

V gene: TRBV7-9
D gene: .
J gene: TRBJ2-1
clone size: few
CDR3 DNA: TGTGCCAGCAGCCCCCCCATGAGGTCCCGAACCTACAATGAGCAGTTCTTC
CDR3 protein: CASSPPMRSRTYNEQFF

V gene: TRBV5-4
D gene: .
J gene: TRBJ1-3
clone size: .
CDR3 DNA: TGTGCCAGCAGCCCTTCTCCCTTGAGCTCTGGAAACACCATATATTTT
CDR3 protein: CASSPSPLSSGNTIYF

V gene: TRBV7-3
D gene: .
J gene: TRBJ2-3
clone size: .
CDR3 DNA: TGTGCCAGCAGCTCCCGTCAGGGGACAGATACGCAGTATTTT
CDR3 protein: CASSSRQGTDTQYF

V gene: TRBV19
D gene: .
J gene: TRBJ2-7
clone size: .
CDR3 DNA: TGTGCCAGTAGTATCAGCCGGAGCTACGAGCAGTACTTC
CDR3 protein: CASSISRSYEQYF

V gene: TRBV29-1
D gene: TRBD2
J gene: TRBJ2-2
clone size: .
CDR3 DNA: TGCAGCGTTGAAGAACTAGCGGGAGAGAGCGGGGAGCTGTTTTTT
CDR3 protein: CSVEELAGESGELFF

V gene: TRBV7-6
D gene: TRBD2
J gene: TRBJ2-5
clone size: .
CDR3 DNA: TGTGCCAGCAGCTTACGCGGGAGTGGACAGACCCAGTACTTC
CDR3 protein: CASSLRGSGQTQYF

V gene: TRBV28
D gene: TRBD1
J gene: TRBJ2-7
clone size: few
CDR3 DNA: TGTGCCAGCAGCCAAGGACAGGGGCGCGAGCAGTACTTC
CDR3 protein: CASSQGQGREQYF

V gene: TRBV7-8
D gene: .
J gene: TRBJ2-1
clone size: .
CDR3 DNA: TGTGCCAGCAGCTTTATAAGCGGAGCCGTCTACAATGAGCAGTTCTTC
CDR3 protein: CASSFISGAVYNEQFF

V gene: TRBV11-2
D gene: TRBD1
J gene: TRBJ2-7
clone size: .
CDR3 DNA: TGTGCCAGCAGCTTAGATTCGAGAACGGGCAGGGGGACCATCTCCTACGAGCAGTACTTC
CDR3 protein: CASSLDSRTGRGTISYEQYF

V gene: TRBV5-1
D gene: .
J gene: TRBJ2-2
clone size: .
CDR3 DNA: TGCGCCAGCAGCTTGGCTCTGGGGCTGACCGGGGAGCTGTTTTTT
CDR3 protein: CASSLALGLTGELFF

V gene: TRBV2
D gene: .
J gene: TRBJ1-1
clone size: .
CDR3 DNA: TGTGCCAGCATTCCCGGTGCTGGTGAAGCTTTCTTT
CDR3 protein: CASIPGAGEAFF

V gene: TRBV12-5
D gene: .
J gene: TRBJ2-7
clone size: .
CDR3 DNA: TGTGCTAGTGGCTCCTCCGGGGGGCCGGGGCGGCAGTACTTC
CDR3 protein: CASGSSGGPGRQYF

V gene: TRBV6-5
D gene: TRBD2
J gene: TRBJ2-1
clone size: .
CDR3 DNA: TGTGCCAGCAGTGCGCCCGGGACTAGAGGCAATGAGCAGTTCTTC
CDR3 protein: CASSAPGTRGNEQFF

V gene: TRBV27
D gene: TRBD2
J gene: TRBJ2-7
clone size: .
CDR3 DNA: TGTGCCAGCAGTCACGGGACTAGCGGGATCGAGCAGTACTTC
CDR3 protein: CASSHGTSGIEQYF

V gene: TRBV4-1
D gene: TRBD2
J gene: TRBJ2-7
clone size: .
CDR3 DNA: TGCGCCAGCAGCCAAGGACTAGCGGGAGACGGGTACGAGCAGTACTTC
CDR3 protein: CASSQGLAGDGYEQYF

V gene: TRBV19
D gene: TRBD2
J gene: TRBJ2-7
clone size: .
CDR3 DNA: TGTGCCAGTAGTATAGGACTAGCGTGGGAGCAGTACTTC
CDR3 protein: CASSIGLAWEQYF